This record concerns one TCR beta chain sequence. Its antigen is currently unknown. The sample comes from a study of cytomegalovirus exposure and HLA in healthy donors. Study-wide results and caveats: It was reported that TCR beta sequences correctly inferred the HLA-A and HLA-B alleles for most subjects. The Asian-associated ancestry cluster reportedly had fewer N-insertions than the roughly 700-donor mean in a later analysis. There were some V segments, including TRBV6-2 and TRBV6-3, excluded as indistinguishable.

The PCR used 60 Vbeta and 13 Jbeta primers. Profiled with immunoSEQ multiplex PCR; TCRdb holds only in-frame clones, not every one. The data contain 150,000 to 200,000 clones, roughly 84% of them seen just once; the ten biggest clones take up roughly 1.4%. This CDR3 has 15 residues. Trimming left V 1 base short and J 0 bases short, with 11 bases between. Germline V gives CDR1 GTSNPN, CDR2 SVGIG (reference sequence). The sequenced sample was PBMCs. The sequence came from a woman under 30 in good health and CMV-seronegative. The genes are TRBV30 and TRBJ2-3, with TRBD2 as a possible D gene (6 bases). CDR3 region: CAWSADRGSTDTQYF. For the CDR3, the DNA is TGTGCCTGGAGTGCAGACCGGGGGAGCACAGATACGCAGTATTTT.